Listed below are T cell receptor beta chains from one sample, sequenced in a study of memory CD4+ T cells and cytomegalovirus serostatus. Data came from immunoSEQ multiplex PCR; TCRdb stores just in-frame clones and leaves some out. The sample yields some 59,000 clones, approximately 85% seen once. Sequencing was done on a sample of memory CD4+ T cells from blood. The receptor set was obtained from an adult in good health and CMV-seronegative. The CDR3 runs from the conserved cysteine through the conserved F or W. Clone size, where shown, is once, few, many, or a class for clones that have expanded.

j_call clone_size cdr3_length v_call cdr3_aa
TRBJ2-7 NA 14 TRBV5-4 CASSYRDGRYEQYF
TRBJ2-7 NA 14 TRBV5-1 CASSLAGQNYEQYF
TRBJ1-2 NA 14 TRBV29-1 CSVVPDRTNYGYTF
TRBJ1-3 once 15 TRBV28 CASSPLGGGGNTIYF
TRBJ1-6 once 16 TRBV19 CASSSRDPRYNSPLHF
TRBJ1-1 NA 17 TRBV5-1 CASSFGGLMTVNTEAFF
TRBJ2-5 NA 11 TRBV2 CARGQQETQYF
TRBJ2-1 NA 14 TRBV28 CASIPGGSYNEQFF
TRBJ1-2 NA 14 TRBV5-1 CASSLSRGENGYTF
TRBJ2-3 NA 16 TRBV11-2 CASSYPRGGGTDTQYF
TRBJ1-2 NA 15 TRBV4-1 CASSPGRGDNYGYTF
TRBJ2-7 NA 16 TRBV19 CASRGPRKGVPYEQYF
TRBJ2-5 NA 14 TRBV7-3 CASSLSPRAETQYF
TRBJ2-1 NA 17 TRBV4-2 CASSVRLAGSSYNEQFF
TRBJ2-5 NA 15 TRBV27 CASSGAMRAQETQYF
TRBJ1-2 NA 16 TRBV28 CASSSHHTGFGYGYTF
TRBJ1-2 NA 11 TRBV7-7 CAVRVGYGYTF
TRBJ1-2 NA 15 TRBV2 CASSLQQGANYGYTF
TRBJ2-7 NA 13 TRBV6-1 CASRGGQTYEQYF
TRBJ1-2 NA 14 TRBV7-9 CASSSGTGRDGYTF
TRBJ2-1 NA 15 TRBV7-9 CASSSGTSGINEQFF
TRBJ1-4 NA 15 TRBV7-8 CASSPRGIVGEKLFF
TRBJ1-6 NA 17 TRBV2 CASRTGGLGSYNSPLHF
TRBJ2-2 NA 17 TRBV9 CASSPKISGGNTGELFF
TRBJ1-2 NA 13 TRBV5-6 CASSPGLGYGYTF
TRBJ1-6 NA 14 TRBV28 CASSLRLGESPLHF
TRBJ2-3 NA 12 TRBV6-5 CASSYPPETQYF
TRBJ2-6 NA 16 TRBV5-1 CASSLAALSGANVLTF
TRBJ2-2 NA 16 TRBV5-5 CASSLSGTGNAGELFF
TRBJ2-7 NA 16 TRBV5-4 CASSLWAAGADYEQYF
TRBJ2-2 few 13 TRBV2 CASSGLYTGELFF
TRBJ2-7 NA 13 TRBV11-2 CASSLDRRREQYF
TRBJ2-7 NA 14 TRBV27 CATSQRGGPYEQYF
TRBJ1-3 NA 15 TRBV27 CASRLTGGAGNTIYF
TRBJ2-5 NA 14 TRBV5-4 CASSLKSPSGTQYF
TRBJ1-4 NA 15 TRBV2 CASSEDAGTFEKLFF
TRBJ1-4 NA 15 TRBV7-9 CASSPWGSANEKLFF
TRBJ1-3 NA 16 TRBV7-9 CASSPPQGRFGNTIYF
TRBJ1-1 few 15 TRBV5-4 CASSPTTLSNTEAFF
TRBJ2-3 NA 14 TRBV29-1 CSVGVGGRGDTQYF
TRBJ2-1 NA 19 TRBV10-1 CASSSSGLAGPSSYNEQFF
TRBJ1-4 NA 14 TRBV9 CASSAGRQNEKLFF
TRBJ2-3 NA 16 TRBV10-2 CASSETQGFLTDTQYF
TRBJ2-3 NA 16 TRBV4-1 CASSQFRVEGTDTQYF
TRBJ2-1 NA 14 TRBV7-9 CASSLAVVVNEQFF
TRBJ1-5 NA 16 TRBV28 CASLPSSVFSNQPQHF